This TCR beta chain was captured by sequencing in a study of early T cells in non-severe SARS-CoV-2 infection. Overall study context: Sequencing used unsorted whole-blood bulk RNA, so chains lack pairing.

Unique molecular identifiers were attached to individual cDNA molecules. In TCRdb, the 5' RACE reads were re-called with MiXCR into one record per CDR3 protein. The data show 35,000 to 50,000 distinct CDR3 sequences, approximately 22% seen once. As regards this clonotype: Its antigen is not identified.

This CDR3 has 14 residues. J was trimmed by 5 bases and V by 4 bases; bases with no gene match: 5. From germline, CDR1 is GTSNPN and CDR2 SVGIG (reference sequence). General observations from the study: VDJdb matching, biased toward anti-spike CD8 responses, missed private and CD4 specificities.

This clonotype originated in an adult who was a healthcare worker with PCR-confirmed SARS-CoV-2 infection or an uninfected control (not recorded which). The sequencing used whole blood, collected at baseline. The chain carries TRBV30 and TRBJ2-4, with TRBD1 matching over 10 bases. For the CDR3, the DNA is TGTGCCTGGACTCCCGGGACAGGGGAAAACATTCAGTACTTC. This translates into CAWTPGTGENIQYF.